The 32 T cell receptor beta chains reported below all come from one sample, sequenced in a study of naive and memory T cell subsets. Regarding treatment: skin biopsy from PPD injection site in Mantoux-positive individual. The library had UMIs added by 3' ligation of an oligonucleotide to TCR cDNA. Amplification of ligated cDNA took four PCR rounds with SP2 and nested alpha and beta constant primers. TCRdb passed the UMI-ligation and nested PCR reads through MiXCR, listing each CDR3 protein once. Of under 35,000 distinct CDR3 sequences in the sample, 6.5% to 8% were seen once. The input for sequencing was skin, taken from a tuberculin skin test site. These receptors originate from an adult in good health.

The chain links TRBV12-3 or TRBV12-4 to TRBJ1-5; TRBD1 might be the D (6 bases). Trimming took 6 bases from V and 4 from J, leaving 16 bases between them. This CDR3 contains 15 residues. The CDR3 coding sequence is TGTGCCAGCAGATCGCAGGGGATGAAGAATCAGCCCCAGCATTTT. Amino acid sequence: CASRSQGMKNQPQHF.

This clonotype has a handful of counts. The gene calls are TRBV20-1 and TRBJ2-7, with D possibly being TRBD1 or TRBD2 (5 bases each). The CDR3 extends over 13 amino acids. Trimming left V 1 base short and J 6 bases short, with 13 bases between. The germline V gene has CDR1 DFQATT and CDR2 SNEGSKA (reference sequence). CDR3 nucleotide sequence: TGCAGTGCTAGAGGGTTGTATGGGGGCGAGCAGTACTTC. Translation: CSARGLYGGEQYF.

This clonotype is labeled as medium-sized. The V and J genes are TRBV7-9 and TRBJ2-7; TRBD1 matches 7 bases. Germline assignment: CDR1 SEHNR and CDR2 FQNEAQ (reference sequence). The ends lost 3 bases at V and 3 bases at J; junction bases unmatched: 14. The length of the CDR3 is 17 residues. CDR3 bases: TGTGCCAGCAGCTTCCCGAAGAGGGGGCCCAGCTTCTACGAGCAGTACTTC. It translates to CASSFPKRGPSFYEQYF.

This clonotype has only a few counts. The chain recombines TRBV5-4 with TRBJ2-1; no firm D call. The CDR3 sequence is 13 residues long. V was clipped by 4 bases and J by 2 bases, with 7 bases between them. CDR1 and CDR2 from the germline V gene are SGHNT and YYREEE (reference sequence). The CDR3 spells CASSHRAYNEQFF. The CDR3, as DNA: TGTGCCAGCAGCCACAGAGCCTACAATGAGCAGTTCTTC.

This clonotype was counted many times. V usage is TRBV5-6 and J usage is TRBJ2-1; TRBD2 aligns across 7 bases. The germline V gene encodes CDR1 SGHDT and CDR2 YYEEEE. The V segment lost 4 bases and the J segment 0 bases; nucleotides outside the gene matches: 16. This CDR3 has 19 residues. CDR3 sequence reads: CASSGKEPSGRRSYNEQFF. CDR3 DNA sequence: TGTGCCAGCAGCGGAAAGGAACCTAGCGGCCGCCGCTCCTACAATGAGCAGTTCTTC.

Remarks on this clonotype: A single base separates this from a much larger clone, so it may be a read error. This sequence joins TRBV3-1 and TRBJ1-1, with 8 bases that match TRBD1. Germline V gene data show CDR1 as LGHDT and CDR2 as YNNKEL (reference sequence). The junction had 5 bases not matched to a gene; V was cut back by 4 bases and J by 1 base. CDR3 length: 15 residues. The CDR3 is CASSRGQGGNTEAFF. The CDR3 DNA sequence: TGTGCCAGCAGCCGAGGACAGGGTGGGAACACTGAAGCTTTCTTT.

This clonotype was observed at least ten times. The chain joins TRBV3-1 to TRBJ2-3; 9 bases are a match to TRBD2. CDR3 length: 16 residues. Trimming took 2 bases from V and 2 from J; bases not matched to a gene: 5. CDR1 LGHDT and CDR2 YNNKEL come from the germline V gene (reference sequence). The CDR3 DNA reads as TGTGCCAGCAGCCAACGGACTAGCGCCCTCACAGATACGCAGTATTTT. Translation: CASSQRTSALTDTQYF.

The chain employs TRBV29-1 and TRBJ1-1; D is ambiguous. The CDR3 consists of 12 residues. V was pared by 0 bases and J by 4 bases, with 6 bases between. Germline V gives CDR1 SQVTM, CDR2 ANQGSEA. CDR3 sequence reads: CSVEEMSTEAFF. In nucleotides, the CDR3 is TGCAGCGTTGAAGAGATGTCCACTGAAGCTTTCTTT. The full variable domain, completed using reference TRBV29-1 and TRBJ1-1, is SAVISQKPSRDICQRGTSLTIQCQVDSQVTMMFWYRQQPGQSLTLIATANQGSEATYESGFVIDKFPISRPNLTFSTLTVSNMSPEDSSIYLCSVEEMSTEAFFGQGTRLTVV.

This clonotype was counted many times. The rearrangement uses TRBV10-2 and TRBJ2-2; TRBD2 might be the D (5 bases). Per germline, CDR1 WSHSY and CDR2 SAAADI. The V and J ends lost 4 bases and 0 bases respectively, with 6 bases between them. The length of the CDR3 is 14 residues. In nucleotides, the CDR3 is TGCGCCAGCAGTGCCGGGGCGAACACCGGGGAGCTGTTTTTT. Protein: CASSAGANTGELFF.

This clonotype was seen repeatedly, ten times or more. The chain couples TRBV14 to TRBJ2-1; D not certain. Per the germline V gene, CDR1 is SGHDN and CDR2 is FVKESK. CDR3 length: 12 amino acids. The V and J ends lost 3 bases and 6 bases respectively, with 6 bases between them. CDR3 loop: CASSQVVNEQFF. In nucleotides, the CDR3 is TGTGCCAGCAGCCAGGTAGTCAATGAGCAGTTCTTC.

The sample holds a few counts of this clonotype. V and J are TRBV18 and TRBJ2-5; TRBD1 agrees at 8 bases. The CDR3 length is 13 residues. Unmatched junction bases numbered 8, after V lost 3 bases and J lost 11 bases. Germline V gives CDR1 KGHSH, CDR2 LQKENI. The CDR3 protein is CASSPPDRGLQYF. In DNA, the CDR3 is TGTGCCAGCTCACCCCCAGACAGGGGTCTGCAGTACTTC.

This chain joins TRBV11-2 and TRBJ1-5, with TRBD1 identical over 7 bases. CDR1 and CDR2 from the germline V gene are SGHAT and FQNNGV. The J segment lost 5 bases and the V segment lost 1 base, leaving 5 bases of the junction unmatched. The CDR3 length is 15 residues. The CDR3 loop is CASSLGAGGHQPQHF. The CDR3 region has the DNA TGTGCCAGCAGCTTAGGGGCAGGGGGTCATCAGCCCCAGCATTTT.

This clonotype was picked up a small number of times. CDR3 DNA sequence: TGTGCCAGCAGTCAGACTAGCGATTTCCCAGATACGCAGTATTTT. Amino acid sequence: CASSQTSDFPDTQYF. The chain carries TRBV5-5 and TRBJ2-3, with 8 bases aligning to TRBD2. After removal of 5 bases from V and 4 bases from J, the junction contained 9 bases not matched to a gene. The CDR3 runs 15 residues. From germline, CDR1 is SGHKS and CDR2 YYEKEE (reference sequence).

This clonotype was detected a few times. In nucleotides, the CDR3 is TGTGCCAGTAGTATAGCGGGGCAGGGTGGACAGCCCCAGCATTTT. This translates into CASSIAGQGGQPQHF. The chain recombines TRBV19 with TRBJ1-5, with a weak D call TRBD1 (5 bases). V was trimmed by 1 base and J by 7 bases, leaving 14 bases between them. The CDR3 totals 15 residues. Germline lookup yields CDR1 LNHDA and CDR2 SQIVND (reference sequence).

In its sample, this clonotype was seen many times. The chain is built from TRBV7-9 and TRBJ2-7; 7 positions match TRBD1. CDR1 and CDR2 from the germline V gene are SEHNR and FQNEAQ (reference sequence). The J segment lost 7 bases and the V segment lost 5 bases, leaving 23 bases of the junction unmatched. The CDR3 runs 18 residues. Here the CDR3 reads CASSTLFEGGLSLGEQYF. The CDR3 DNA reads TGTGCCAGCAGCACACTTTTCGAAGGGGGCCTCTCCCTGGGAGAGCAGTACTTC.

This clonotype was found many times. This chain connects TRBV11-2 to TRBJ2-7, with TRBD2 matching over 10 bases. The V gene's germline CDR1 is SGHAT and CDR2 FQNNGV. The V gene end was trimmed by 1 base and the J gene end by 4 bases; junction bases not matched to a gene: 10. CDR3 length: 17 amino acids. The CDR3 protein is CASSLGASGGKLYEQYF. In DNA form, the CDR3 reads TGTGCCAGCAGCTTAGGGGCTAGCGGGGGAAAATTATACGAGCAGTACTTC.

This clonotype appeared many times. V is TRBV20-1 and J is TRBJ2-1, with 12 positions matching TRBD2. Germline V CDR1 and CDR2: DFQATT, SNEGSKA (reference sequence). This CDR3 spans 16 amino acids. The trim removed 2 bases at V and 3 bases at J, leaving 5 bases unmatched. As DNA, the CDR3 is TGCAGTGCTAGAAGACTAGCGGGGGCCCGCTACAATGAGCAGTTCTTC. It encodes CSARRLAGARYNEQFF.

This clonotype was seen many times. The CDR3 nucleotides are TGTGCCAGCAGCCAAACAACAGGGTCCACAGATACGCAGTATTTT. Amino acid sequence: CASSQTTGSTDTQYF. J is TRBJ2-3 and V is TRBV3-1; a possible D gene is TRBD1 (6 bases). Germline CDR1 LGHDT, CDR2 YNNKEL (reference sequence). V was shortened by 2 bases and J by 2 bases, with 11 bases between the two germline ends. CDR3 length equals 15 residues.

V and J are TRBV19 and TRBJ1-5; D possibly corresponds to TRBD1 (5 bases). Germline-derived CDR1 and CDR2 are LNHDA and SQIVND (reference sequence). The CDR3 is 14 residues long. The ends were cut back, 3 bases at V and 8 bases at J, with 14 bases in the middle. The CDR3 nucleotides read TGTGCCAGTAGTATGTTTGGGGGGACGGAGCCCCAGCATTTT. Amino acid sequence: CASSMFGGTEPQHF.

This clonotype showed up just a few times. The rearrangement uses TRBV12-3 or TRBV12-4 and TRBJ1-1; D uncertain. The CDR3 is made up of 15 amino acids. V shed 5 bases and J shed 0 bases, with 13 bases lying between them. DNA for the CDR3: TGTGCCAGCAGTCGTAACAGCGACCTGAACACTGAAGCTTTCTTT. Protein product: CASSRNSDLNTEAFF.

This clonotype was detected a few times. The chain has TRBV5-1 and TRBJ2-2, with 12 bases identical to TRBD2. Germline V lookup: CDR1 SGHRS, CDR2 YFSETQ. V was pared by 8 bases and J by 4 bases, with 12 bases of the junction left unmatched. The length of the CDR3 is 17 residues. CDR3 protein: CASQTPGLAGRTGELFF. Written as DNA, the CDR3 is TGCGCCAGTCAGACTCCGGGACTAGCGGGTCGCACCGGGGAGCTGTTTTTT.

This clonotype was seen many times. This chain uses TRBV29-1 with TRBJ2-7; 11 bases agree with TRBD1. V lost 7 bases, J lost 2 bases, and 7 bases stayed unmatched. CDR3 size: 14 residues. Germline loops: CDR1 SQVTM, CDR2 ANQGSEA. CDR3 DNA: TGCAGCGCTGGACAGGGGGCAGGGGCCTACGAGCAGTACTTC. It translates to CSAGQGAGAYEQYF.

This clonotype was seen more than once but under ten times. The chain recombines TRBV7-9 with TRBJ1-3; D unclear. The V end lost 5 bases, the J end lost 4 bases, and 9 bases lay between the germline ends. Germline V lookup: CDR1 SEHNR, CDR2 FQNEAQ (reference sequence). This CDR3 has 13 residues. CDR3 loop: CASSGSIGNTIYF. For the CDR3, the DNA is TGTGCCAGCAGCGGTTCTATAGGAAACACCATATATTTT.

This clonotype was seen many times. The rearrangement uses TRBV2 and TRBJ2-3; maybe TRBD2 (6 bases). Germline V gene sequence: CDR1 SNHLY, CDR2 FYNNEI. The V end was cut by 3 bases, the J end by 2 bases, with 12 bases between. This CDR3 has 15 residues. The CDR3 region has the DNA TGTGCCAGCAGTGAGACTAGGATAGTCACAGATACGCAGTATTTT. This encodes CASSETRIVTDTQYF.

This clonotype was seen many times. The rearrangement links TRBV2 to TRBJ1-2; 7 bases agree with TRBD1. The CDR3 sequence is 12 residues long. Germline V gives CDR1 SNHLY, CDR2 FYNNEI. V lost 6 bases to trimming and J lost 7 bases; unmatched junction nucleotides: 5. Here the CDR3 reads CASRTGFSGYTF. The CDR3 region has the DNA TGTGCCAGCAGGACAGGGTTCTCTGGCTACACCTTC.

Many counts were recorded for this clonotype. The V call is TRBV6-5, the J call TRBJ1-2; D might be TRBD1 (5 bases). Germline assignment: CDR1 MNHEY and CDR2 SVGAGI. CDR3 size: 15 residues. V lost 5 bases to trimming and J lost 0 bases, with 13 bases between them. The CDR3 loop reads CASSTVGQSNYGYTF. As DNA, the CDR3 is TGTGCCAGCAGTACAGTCGGACAATCTAACTATGGCTACACCTTC.

The table lists this clonotype with many counts. The chain is built from TRBV5-8 and TRBJ2-7; 8 positions match TRBD2. The CDR3 extends over 16 amino acids. V shed 0 bases, J shed 12 bases, and the junction held 17 bases outside the gene matches. Germline V gene sequence: CDR1 SGHTS, CDR2 YDEGEE. CDR3: CASSLALQSGGPPGYF. The DNA of the CDR3 is TGTGCCAGCAGCTTGGCTCTTCAAAGCGGGGGACCGCCGGGGTACTTC.

In this sample, this clonotype turned up many times. The chain is built from TRBV10-3 and TRBJ2-7; 7 nucleotides line up with TRBD2. From germline, CDR1 is ENHRY and CDR2 SYGVKD. There are 13 residues in the CDR3. Trimming at V came to 3 bases and at J to 5 bases, leaving 4 bases not matched to a gene. CDR3 sequence: CAISEAGTNEQYF. CDR3 in DNA: TGTGCCATCAGTGAAGCAGGGACTAACGAGCAGTACTTC.

This clonotype was picked up many times. This chain joins TRBV12-3 or TRBV12-4 and TRBJ2-1; D not certain. Trimming removed 3 bases at V and 9 bases at J, with 9 bases between. The CDR3 covers 12 residues. The CDR3 loop is CASSFGSSEQFF. Here the CDR3 DNA reads TGTGCCAGCAGTTTTGGATCGAGTGAGCAGTTCTTC.

At least ten counts were recorded for this clonotype. This chain connects TRBV10-3 to TRBJ2-3, with D possibly being TRBD2 (6 bases). The germline V and J ends were trimmed by 1 base and 0 bases, with 8 bases remaining between them. The germline V gene has CDR1 ENHRY and CDR2 SYGVKD. This CDR3 contains 15 residues. CDR3 bases: TGTGCCATCAGTGAGTGGGGGGATAGCACAGATACGCAGTATTTT. Its protein product is CAISEWGDSTDTQYF.

This clonotype occurred many times. This chain uses TRBV5-6 with TRBJ2-6; no reliable D call. Trimming removed 4 bases from V and 0 bases from J, with 11 bases in between. Germline CDR1 SGHDT, CDR2 YYEEEE. CDR3 length: 16 amino acids. Here the CDR3 reads CASSPRLNSGANVLTF. The CDR3, as DNA: TGTGCCAGCAGCCCCAGACTCAACTCTGGGGCCAACGTCCTGACTTTC.

This chain connects TRBV20-1 to TRBJ1-4; D is unclear. The V end was cut by 0 bases, the J end by 8 bases, with 13 bases between. CDR1 is DFQATT and CDR2 is SNEGSKA in the germline V gene (reference sequence). This CDR3 has 14 amino acids. CDR3 DNA sequence: TGCAGTGCTAGAGAGCCGGGAGGCAGCGAAAAACTGTTTTTT. It codes for CSAREPGGSEKLFF.